This TCR beta chain was captured in a study of control samples from healthy donors and cancer patients. Clones were sequenced by immunoSEQ multiplex PCR, and TCRdb holds only the in-frame ones, with some missing. The repertoire holds some 130,000 clones, 70% to 90% seen once, with around 8.2% in the top ten. The source of this sequence is a woman aged 25 to 39 in good health. The sample was blood.

This CDR3 is CASSYRVGTYEQYF. For the CDR3, the DNA is TGTGCCAGCAGTTACAGGGTAGGAACCTACGAGCAGTACTTC. The V call is TRBV27, the J call TRBJ2-7, with a possible D match to TRBD1 (6 bases). This CDR3 spans 14 amino acids. With 4 bases removed from V and 2 bases from J, the gap between germline ends came to 12 bases. The germline CDR1 and CDR2 sequences are MNHEY and SMNVEV (reference sequence).